The sequence of this T cell receptor (beta chain) was determined in a study of blood T cell repertoires in COVID-19. The CDR3 loop spans 14 amino acids. V dropped 4 bases and J dropped 7 bases, with 15 bases sitting between them. Germline CDR1 is SGHTS and CDR2 is YDEGEE. The data were produced by immunoSEQ multiplex PCR, yet TCRdb's version contains in-frame clones alone and is incomplete. The sample includes under 200,000 clones, approximately 90% seen only once; the top ten take about 0.95%. The source of this sequence is a man between 18 and 35 years old with acute or convalescent COVID-19. The chain carries TRBV5-8 and TRBJ1-5; a weak D match, TRBD1 (6 bases). Sequencing was done on a sample of peripheral blood. For the CDR3, the DNA is TGTGCCAGCAGCCTTCCGGACAGTTACCAGCCCCAGCATTTT. It translates to CASSLPDSYQPQHF.